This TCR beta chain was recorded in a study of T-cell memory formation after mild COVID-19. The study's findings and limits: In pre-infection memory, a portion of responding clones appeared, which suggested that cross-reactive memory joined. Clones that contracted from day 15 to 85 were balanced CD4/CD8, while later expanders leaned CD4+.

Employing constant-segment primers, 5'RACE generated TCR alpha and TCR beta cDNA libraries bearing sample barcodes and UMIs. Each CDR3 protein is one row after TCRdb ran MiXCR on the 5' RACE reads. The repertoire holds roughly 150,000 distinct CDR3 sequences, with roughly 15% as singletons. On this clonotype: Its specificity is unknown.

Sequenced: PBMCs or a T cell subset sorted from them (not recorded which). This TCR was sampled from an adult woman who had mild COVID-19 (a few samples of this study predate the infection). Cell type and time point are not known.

CDR3 nucleotide sequence: TGTGCCAGCAGCTCGACAGGGGTTGACGGGGAGCTGTTTTTT. Amino acids: CASSSTGVDGELFF. V and J are TRBV14 and TRBJ2-2, with 8 bases fitting TRBD1. Germline V gene data show CDR1 as SGHDN and CDR2 as FVKESK. The ends lost 5 bases at V and 7 bases at J; junction bases unmatched: 6. The CDR3 has 14 residues. Variable domain in full (rest from reference TRBV14 and TRBJ2-2): EAGVTQFPSHSVIEKGQTVTLRCDPISGHDNLYWYRRVMGKEIKFLLHFVKESKQDESGMPNNRFLAERTGGTYSTLKVQPAELEDSGVYFCASSSTGVDGELFFGEGSRLTVL.